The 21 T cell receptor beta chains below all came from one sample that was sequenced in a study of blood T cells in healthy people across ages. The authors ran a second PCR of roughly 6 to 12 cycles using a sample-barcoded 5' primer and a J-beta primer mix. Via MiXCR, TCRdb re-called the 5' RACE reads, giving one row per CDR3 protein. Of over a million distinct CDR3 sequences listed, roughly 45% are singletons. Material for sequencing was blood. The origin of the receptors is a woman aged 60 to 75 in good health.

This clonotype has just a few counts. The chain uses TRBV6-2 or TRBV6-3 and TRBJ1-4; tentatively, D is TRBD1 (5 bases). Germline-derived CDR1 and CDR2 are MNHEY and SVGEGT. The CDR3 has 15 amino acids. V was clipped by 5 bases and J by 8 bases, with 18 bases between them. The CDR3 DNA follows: TGTGCCAGCAGTCCTAGGACGGCCCGGGGGGAAAAACTGTTTTTT. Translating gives CASSPRTARGEKLFF.

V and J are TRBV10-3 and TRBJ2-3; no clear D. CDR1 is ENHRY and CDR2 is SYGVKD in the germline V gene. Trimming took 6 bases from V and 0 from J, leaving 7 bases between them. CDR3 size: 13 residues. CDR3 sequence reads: CAIRGSSTDTQYF. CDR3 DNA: TGTGCCATCAGGGGATCAAGCACAGATACGCAGTATTTT.

As DNA, the CDR3 is TGTGCCAGCAGTCCCCGGGACGGGGCCTACGAGCAGTACTTC. This encodes CASSPRDGAYEQYF. The V gene is TRBV6-4, the J gene TRBJ2-7; the D gene could be TRBD1 or TRBD2 (5 bases each). The CDR3 has 14 amino acids. Trimming pared 5 bases from V and 2 bases from J, leaving 13 bases between. Germline V lookup: CDR1 MRHNA, CDR2 SNTAGT.

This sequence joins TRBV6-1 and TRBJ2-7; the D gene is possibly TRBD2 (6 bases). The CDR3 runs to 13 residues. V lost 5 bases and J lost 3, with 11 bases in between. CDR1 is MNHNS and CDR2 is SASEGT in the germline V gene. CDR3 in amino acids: CASSNWGGYEQYF. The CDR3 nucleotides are TGTGCCAGCAGTAACTGGGGAGGCTACGAGCAGTACTTC.

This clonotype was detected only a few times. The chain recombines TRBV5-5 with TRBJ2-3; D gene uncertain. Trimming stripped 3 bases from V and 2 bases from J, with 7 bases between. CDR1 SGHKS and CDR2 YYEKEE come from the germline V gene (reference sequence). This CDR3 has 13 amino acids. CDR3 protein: CASSSWPTDTQYF. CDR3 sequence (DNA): TGTGCCAGCAGCTCCTGGCCCACAGATACGCAGTATTTT. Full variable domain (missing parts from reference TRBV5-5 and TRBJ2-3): DAGVTQSPTHLIKTRGQQVTLRCSPISGHKSVSWYQQVLGQGPQFIFQYYEKEERGRGNFPDRFSARQFPNYSSELNVNALLLGDSALYLCASSSWPTDTQYFGPGTRLTVL.

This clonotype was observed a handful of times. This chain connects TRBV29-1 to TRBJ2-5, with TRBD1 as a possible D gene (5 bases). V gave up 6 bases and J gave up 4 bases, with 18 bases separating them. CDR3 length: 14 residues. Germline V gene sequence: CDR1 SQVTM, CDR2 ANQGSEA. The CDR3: CSVQEHRLLETQYF. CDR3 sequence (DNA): TGCAGCGTCCAGGAACACAGGCTCCTAGAGACCCAGTACTTC.

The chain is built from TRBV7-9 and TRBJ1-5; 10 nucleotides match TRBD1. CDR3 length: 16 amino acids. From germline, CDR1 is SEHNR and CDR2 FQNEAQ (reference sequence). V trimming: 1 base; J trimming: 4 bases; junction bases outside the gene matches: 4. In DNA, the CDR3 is TGTGCCAGCAGCTTAGGACAGGGGGCGAAGAATCAGCCCCAGCATTTT. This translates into CASSLGQGAKNQPQHF.

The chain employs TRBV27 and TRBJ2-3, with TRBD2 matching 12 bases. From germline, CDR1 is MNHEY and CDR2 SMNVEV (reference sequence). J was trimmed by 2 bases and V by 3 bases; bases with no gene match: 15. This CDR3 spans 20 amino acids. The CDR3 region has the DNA TGTGCCAGCAGTTTTCAAAAACGGACTAGCGGGATCCGGAACACAGATACGCAGTATTTT. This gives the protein CASSFQKRTSGIRNTDTQYF.

This chain's CDR3 is CAISRESGSKNIQYF. CDR3 in DNA: TGTGCCATCAGTCGGGAAAGCGGGTCCAAAAACATTCAGTACTTC. The chain is built from TRBV10-3 and TRBJ2-4; D is perhaps TRBD2 (6 bases). The CDR3 consists of 15 residues. V shed 5 bases and J shed 2 bases, with 13 bases lying between them. The germline V gene has CDR1 ENHRY and CDR2 SYGVKD.

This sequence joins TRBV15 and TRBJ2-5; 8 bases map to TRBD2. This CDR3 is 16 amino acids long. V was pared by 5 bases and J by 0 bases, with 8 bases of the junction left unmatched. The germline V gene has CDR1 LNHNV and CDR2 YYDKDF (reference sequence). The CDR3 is CATSDREGPYQETQYF. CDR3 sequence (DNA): TGTGCCACCAGCGACCGGGAGGGCCCGTACCAAGAGACCCAGTACTTC.

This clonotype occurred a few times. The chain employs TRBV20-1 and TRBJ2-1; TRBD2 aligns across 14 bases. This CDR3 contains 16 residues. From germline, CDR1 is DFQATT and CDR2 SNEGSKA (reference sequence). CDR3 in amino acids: CSAGLAGVRSYNEQFF. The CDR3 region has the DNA TGCAGCGCGGGACTAGCGGGAGTAAGATCCTACAATGAGCAGTTCTTC.

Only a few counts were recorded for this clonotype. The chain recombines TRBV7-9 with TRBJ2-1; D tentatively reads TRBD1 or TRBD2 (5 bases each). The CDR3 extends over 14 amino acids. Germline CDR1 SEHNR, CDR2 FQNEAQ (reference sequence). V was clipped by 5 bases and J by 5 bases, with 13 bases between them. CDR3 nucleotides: TGTGCCAGCAGCAACCGGGACCGTCACAATGAGCAGTTCTTC. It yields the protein CASSNRDRHNEQFF.

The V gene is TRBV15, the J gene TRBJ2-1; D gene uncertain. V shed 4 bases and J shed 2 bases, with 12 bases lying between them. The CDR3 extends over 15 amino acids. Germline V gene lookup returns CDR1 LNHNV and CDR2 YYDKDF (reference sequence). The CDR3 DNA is TGTGCCACCAGCACCTGGGCTTGGACCTACAATGAGCAGTTCTTC. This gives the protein CATSTWAWTYNEQFF.

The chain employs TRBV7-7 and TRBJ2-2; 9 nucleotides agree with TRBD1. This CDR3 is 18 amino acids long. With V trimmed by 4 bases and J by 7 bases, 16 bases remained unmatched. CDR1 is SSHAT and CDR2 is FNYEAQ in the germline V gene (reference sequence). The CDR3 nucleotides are TGTGCCAGCAGCTCACAACGTTTAGGGACAGGGTCCGTCGGGGAGCTGTTTTTT. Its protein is CASSSQRLGTGSVGELFF.

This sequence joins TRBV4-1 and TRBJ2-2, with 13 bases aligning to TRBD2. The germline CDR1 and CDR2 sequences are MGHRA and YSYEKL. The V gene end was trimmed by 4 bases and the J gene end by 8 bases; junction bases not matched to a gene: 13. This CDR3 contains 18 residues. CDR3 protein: CASSLKPRTSGSWGELFF. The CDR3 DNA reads TGCGCCAGCAGCCTCAAGCCCCGGACTAGCGGGAGTTGGGGGGAGCTGTTTTTT.

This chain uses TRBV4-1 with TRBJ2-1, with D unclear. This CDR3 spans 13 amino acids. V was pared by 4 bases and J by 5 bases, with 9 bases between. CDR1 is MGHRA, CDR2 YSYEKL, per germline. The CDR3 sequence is CASSPKPDNEQFF. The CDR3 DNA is TGCGCCAGCAGCCCTAAACCGGACAATGAGCAGTTCTTC.

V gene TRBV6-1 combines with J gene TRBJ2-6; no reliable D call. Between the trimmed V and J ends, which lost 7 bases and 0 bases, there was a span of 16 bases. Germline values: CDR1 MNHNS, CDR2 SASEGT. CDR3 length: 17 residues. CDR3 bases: TGTGCCAGCACCCGGCCCACCACCCTCTCTGGGGCCAACGTCCTGACTTTC. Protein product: CASTRPTTLSGANVLTF.

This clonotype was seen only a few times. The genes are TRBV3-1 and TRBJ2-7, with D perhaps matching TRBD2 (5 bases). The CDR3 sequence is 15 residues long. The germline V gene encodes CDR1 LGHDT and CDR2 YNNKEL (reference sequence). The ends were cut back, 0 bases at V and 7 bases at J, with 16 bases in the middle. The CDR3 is CASSQDRGWSGEQYF. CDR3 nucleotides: TGTGCCAGCAGCCAAGATCGGGGTTGGTCGGGAGAGCAGTACTTC.

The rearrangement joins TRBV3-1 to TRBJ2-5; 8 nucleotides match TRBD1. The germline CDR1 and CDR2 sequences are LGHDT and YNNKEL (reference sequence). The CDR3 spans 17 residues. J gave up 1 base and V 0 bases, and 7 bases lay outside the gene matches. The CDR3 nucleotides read TGTGCCAGCAGCCAAGATGGTACAGGGGGTCGCCAAGAGACCCAGTACTTC. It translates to CASSQDGTGGRQETQYF.

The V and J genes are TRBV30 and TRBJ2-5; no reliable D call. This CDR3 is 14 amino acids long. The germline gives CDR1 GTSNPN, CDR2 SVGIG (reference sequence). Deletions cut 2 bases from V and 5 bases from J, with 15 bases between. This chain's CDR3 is CAWSPTANGETQYF. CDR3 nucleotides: TGTGCCTGGAGTCCCACGGCCAATGGCGAGACCCAGTACTTC. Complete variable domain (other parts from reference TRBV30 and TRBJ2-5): SQTIHQWPATLVQPVGSPLSLECTVEGTSNPNLYWYRQAAGRGLQLLFYSVGIGQISSEVPQNLSASRPQDRQFILSSKKLLLSDSGFYLCAWSPTANGETQYFGPGTRLLVL.

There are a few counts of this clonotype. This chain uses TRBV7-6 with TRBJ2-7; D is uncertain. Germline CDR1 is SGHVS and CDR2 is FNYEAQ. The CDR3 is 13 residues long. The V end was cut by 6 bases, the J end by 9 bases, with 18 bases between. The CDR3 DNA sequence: TGTGCCAGCAGTCCACATGGGCAGACCCGGCAGTACTTC. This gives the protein CASSPHGQTRQYF.